The clone carrying this TCR beta chain was observed once. Germline CDR1 MDHEN, CDR2 SYDVKM. This CDR3 spans 15 amino acids. Trimming removed 4 bases from V and 1 base from J; junction bases left unmatched: 2. The PCR ran on 60 Vbeta and 13 Jbeta primers. Sequenced by immunoSEQ multiplex PCR; TCRdb stores in-frame clones only, minus some. The sample lists about 120,000 clones, around 86% occurring once. This record comes from a study of cytomegalovirus exposure and HLA in healthy donors. The chain joins TRBV28 to TRBJ2-3; 10 bases are a match to TRBD2. The TCR was taken from a woman in her thirties or forties in good health and CMV-seronegative. Sequencing was performed on PBMCs. The CDR3 DNA is TGTGCCAGCAGTTCCCTAGCGGGAGGCACAGATACGCAGTATTTT. Translation: CASSSLAGGTDTQYF.